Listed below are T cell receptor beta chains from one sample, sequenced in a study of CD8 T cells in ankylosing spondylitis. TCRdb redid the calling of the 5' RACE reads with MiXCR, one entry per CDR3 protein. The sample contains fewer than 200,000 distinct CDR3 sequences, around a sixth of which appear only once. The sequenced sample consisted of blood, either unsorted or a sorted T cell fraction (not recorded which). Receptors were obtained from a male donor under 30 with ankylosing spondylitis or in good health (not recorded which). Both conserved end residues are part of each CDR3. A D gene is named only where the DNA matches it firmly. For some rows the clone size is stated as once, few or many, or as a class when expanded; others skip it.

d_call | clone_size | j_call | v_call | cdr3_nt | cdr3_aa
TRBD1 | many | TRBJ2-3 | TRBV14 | TGTGCCAGCAGCCAGTCAGGGGGTGTTGGAGCAGATACGCAGTATTTT | CASSQSGGVGADTQYF
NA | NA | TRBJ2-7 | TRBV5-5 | TGTGCCAGCAGCTTGGAGGGAGCCAAGGGCGACGAGCAGTACTTC | CASSLEGAKGDEQYF
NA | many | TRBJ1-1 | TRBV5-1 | TGTGCCAGCAGCCTACAGGGGAACACTGAAGCTTTCTTT | CASSLQGNTEAFF
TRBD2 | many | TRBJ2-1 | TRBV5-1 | TGCGCCAGCAGCTCCCCCCCACTAGCGGTCGGATTCTTC | CASSSPPLAVGFF
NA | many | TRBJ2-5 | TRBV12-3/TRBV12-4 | TGTGCCAACCAGGAGAACCAAGAGACCCAGTACTTC | CANQENQETQYF
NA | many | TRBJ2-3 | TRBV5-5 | TGTGCCAGCAGCTTGCAGGGAAGCACAGATACGCAGTATTTT | CASSLQGSTDTQYF
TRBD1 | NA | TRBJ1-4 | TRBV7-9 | TGTGCCAGCACCTGGACAGGGGGCGTCTCTTTTGAAAAACTGTTTTTT | CASTWTGGVSFEKLFF
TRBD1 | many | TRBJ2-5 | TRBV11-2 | TGTGCCAGCAGCTTCCCGCGGACAGGAGATTGGAAAGAGACCCAGTACTTC | CASSFPRTGDWKETQYF
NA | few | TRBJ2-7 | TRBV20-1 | TGCAGTGCCACCAAGGACGGCAGGGTGAGCTCCTACGAGCAGTACTTC | CSATKDGRVSSYEQYF
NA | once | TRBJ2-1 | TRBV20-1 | TGCAGTGCTGGACAAACAGGAGACAATGAGCAGTTCTTC | CSAGQTGDNEQFF
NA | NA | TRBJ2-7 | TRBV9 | TGTGCCAGCAGCGTAGGGGTTGGGGGGAGCTCCTACGAGCAGTACTTC | CASSVGVGGSSYEQYF
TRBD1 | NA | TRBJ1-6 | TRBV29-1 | TGCAGCGTTGCGACAGGGGTGGGTTCACCCCTCCACTTT | CSVATGVGSPLHF
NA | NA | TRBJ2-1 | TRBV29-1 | TGCAGCTCACCGGGGGTTGGCGCCGAGCAGTTCTTC | CSSPGVGAEQFF
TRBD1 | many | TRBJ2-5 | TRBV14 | TGTGCCAGCAGCCAACCTGGACAGGGGTCCGGAGGGGAGACCCAGTACTTC | CASSQPGQGSGGETQYF
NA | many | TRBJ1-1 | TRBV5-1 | TGCGCCAGCAGCCTACTGATCAACACTGAAGCTTTCTTT | CASSLLINTEAFF
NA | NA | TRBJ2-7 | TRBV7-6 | TGTGCCAGCAGCCCCCCCGGAGACGAGCAGTACTTC | CASSPPGDEQYF
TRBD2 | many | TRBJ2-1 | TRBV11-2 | TGTGCCAGCAGCGCCGGGACTAGCGGGAGGAACTTCTTC | CASSAGTSGRNFF
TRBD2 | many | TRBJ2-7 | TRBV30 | TGTGCCTGGGGGACTAGCGGGATCCCCACCGAGCAGTACTTC | CAWGTSGIPTEQYF
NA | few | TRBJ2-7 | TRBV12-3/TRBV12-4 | TGTGCCAGCAGCCTGGGGGAAGGCGGACTATTCTACGAGCAGTACTTC | CASSLGEGGLFYEQYF
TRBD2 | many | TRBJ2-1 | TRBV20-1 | TGCAGTGCCATAGTCGGACTAGCGGGAGAGGGGTTAGGCAATGAGCAGTTCTTC | CSAIVGLAGEGLGNEQFF
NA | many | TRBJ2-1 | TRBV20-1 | TGCAGTGCTAGAGATACAGGCAATGAGCAGTTCTTC | CSARDTGNEQFF
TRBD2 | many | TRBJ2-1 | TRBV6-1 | TGTGCCAGCCGACTTGGCGGGAGGCTAAATGAGCAGTTCTTC | CASRLGGRLNEQFF
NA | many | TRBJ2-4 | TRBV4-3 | TGCGCCAGCAGCCAAGGAATAGTCAGCAACAACCCCGGAGGAAACATTCAGTACTTC | CASSQGIVSNNPGGNIQYF
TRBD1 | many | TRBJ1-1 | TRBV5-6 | TGTGCCAGCAGCTTGCCCGGGACAGGGAGCACTGAAGCTTTCTTT | CASSLPGTGSTEAFF
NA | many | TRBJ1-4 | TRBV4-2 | TGTGCCAGCAGCAAGAACGGCGGGGCGTCGGCTAATGAAAAACTGTTTTTT | CASSKNGGASANEKLFF
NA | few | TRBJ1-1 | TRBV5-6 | TGTGCCAGCAGCCTGGACGCGGGGCCGGGGAACACTGAAGCTTTCTTT | CASSLDAGPGNTEAFF
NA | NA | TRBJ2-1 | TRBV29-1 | TGCAGCGACCGTTCTGGGATAACCTACAATGAGCAGTTCTTC | CSDRSGITYNEQFF
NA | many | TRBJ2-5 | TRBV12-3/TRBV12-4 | TGTGCCAGCAGTTTTTGGGCGAGTGGAATGTACCAAGAGACCCAGTACTTC | CASSFWASGMYQETQYF
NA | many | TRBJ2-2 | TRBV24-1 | TGTGCCACCAGTAAAAGGGTCCAAACCGGGGAGCTGTTTTTT | CATSKRVQTGELFF
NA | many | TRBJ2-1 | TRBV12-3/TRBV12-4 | TGTGCCAGCAGTTCAGGCAGGGTCGCTGAGCAGTTCTTC | CASSSGRVAEQFF
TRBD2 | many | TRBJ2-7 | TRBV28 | TGTGCCAGCAGTTCCGGGACTAGCGGGAGCTTGATTGAGGCCTACGAGCAGTACTTC | CASSSGTSGSLIEAYEQYF
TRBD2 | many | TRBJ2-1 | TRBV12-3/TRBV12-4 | TGTGCCAGCCGTCGTCAGCGGGAGCACAATGAGCAGTTCTTC | CASRRQREHNEQFF
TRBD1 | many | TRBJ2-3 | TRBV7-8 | TGTGCCACCGACGCGACAGGGGCAGATACGCAGTATTTT | CATDATGADTQYF
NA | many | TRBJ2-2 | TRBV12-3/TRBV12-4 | TGTGCCAGCATCCTCACGAACACCGGGGAGCTGTTTTTT | CASILTNTGELFF
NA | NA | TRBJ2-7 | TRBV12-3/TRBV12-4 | TGTGCCAGCAGTACTTCAGGGGTCGTAGACGAGCAGTACTTC | CASSTSGVVDEQYF
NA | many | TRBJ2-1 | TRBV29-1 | TGCAGCTTCCGACTTCACAATGAGCAGTTCTTC | CSFRLHNEQFF
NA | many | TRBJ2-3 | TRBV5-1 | TGCGCCAGCTACAACTCAATGGGGGATACGCAGTATTTT | CASYNSMGDTQYF
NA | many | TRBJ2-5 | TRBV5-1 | TGCGCCAGCAGCTACTCCGGGGAGACCCAGTACTTC | CASSYSGETQYF
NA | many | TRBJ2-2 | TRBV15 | TGTGCCACCAGCAGAGATCGCTTAGCGACCGGGGAGCTGTTTTTT | CATSRDRLATGELFF
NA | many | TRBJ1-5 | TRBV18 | TGTGCCAGCTCACCACGAGTTGGGTCCAATCAGCCCCAGCATTTT | CASSPRVGSNQPQHF